These 17 T cell receptor beta chains were sequenced from one sample in a study of shared clonotypes between healthy human individuals. It was CD45RO-negative cells, positively selected for CCR7, that made up naive CD8 cells, with terminally differentiated effector memory CD45RA+ cells excluded. Libraries were prepared by immunoSEQ multiplex PCR; TCRdb keeps only in-frame clonotypes and omits some of them. The table records around 2.1 million clones, approximately 94% of them present only once. Specimen: naive CD8+ T cells from PBMCs. These TCRs come from a man aged 18 to 30 in good health. Some clones in this sample may be carry-over from other donors' samples.

To note about this clone: At one of its ends the junction is not consistent with the germline gene, which may arise from a read error. This specimen includes other DNA sequences encoding the same CDR3. The gene calls are TRBV9 and TRBJ1-4; TRBD1 matches at 7 bases. CDR1 SGDLS and CDR2 YYNGEE come from the germline V gene. This CDR3 is built from 15 residues. In DNA, the CDR3 is TGTGCCAGCAGCCCCCGGGACAGCTCTAACGAAAAACTGTTTTTT. It codes for CASSPRDSSNEKLFF. Full variable domain (remainder filled in from reference TRBV9 and TRBJ1-4): DSGVTQTPKHLITATGQRVTLRCSPRSGDLSVYWYQQSLDQGLQFLIQYYNGEERAKGNILERFSAQQFPDLHSELNLSSLELGDSALYFCASSPRDSSNEKLFFGSGTQLSVL.

The V gene is TRBV30, the J gene TRBJ1-5; D is uncertain. V was pared by 0 bases and J by 0 bases, with 9 bases between. CDR1 and CDR2 (germline): GTSNPN, SVGIG (reference sequence). This CDR3 comprises 15 residues. The CDR3 sequence: CAWSVMEDSNQPQHF. In DNA form, the CDR3 reads TGTGCCTGGAGTGTAATGGAAGATAGCAATCAGCCCCAGCATTTT.

V usage is TRBV28 and J usage is TRBJ2-7; a weak D match, TRBD2 (7 bases). The germline gives CDR1 MDHEN, CDR2 SYDVKM. The CDR3 extends over 15 amino acids. V lost 6 bases to trimming and J lost 2 bases, with 17 bases between them. CDR3 bases: TGTGCCAGCAGACTTATCCAGGGGACTACCTACGAGCAGTACTTC. This codes for CASRLIQGTTYEQYF.

V usage is TRBV28 and J usage is TRBJ1-1; perhaps TRBD1 as D (5 bases). This CDR3 contains 15 residues. CDR1 MDHEN and CDR2 SYDVKM come from the germline V gene. Deletions cut 7 bases from V and 5 bases from J, with 20 bases between. The CDR3 reads CASTLRTGVGTEAFF. CDR3 in DNA: TGTGCCAGCACTCTACGTACGGGGGTTGGTACTGAAGCTTTCTTT.

This sequence joins TRBV6-6 and TRBJ1-2; D gene uncertain. The CDR3 has 14 residues. With 2 bases removed from V and 2 bases from J, the gap between germline ends came to 9 bases. Per germline, CDR1 MNHNY and CDR2 SVGAGI (reference sequence). CDR3 in amino acids: CASSYGNTNYGYTF. CDR3 bases: TGTGCCAGCAGTTACGGGAACACGAACTATGGCTACACCTTC.

The chain carries TRBV6-5 and TRBJ1-2; D may be TRBD1 (5 bases). Trimming took off 4 bases at V and 8 bases at J, with 14 bases between the two ends. Germline V gene lookup returns CDR1 MNHEY and CDR2 SVGAGI. CDR3 length: 13 amino acids. The CDR3, as DNA: TGTGCCAGCAGTTGGAGGGAAGGGGACGGCTACACCTTC. Translating it yields CASSWREGDGYTF.

This clone has a single count. The chain carries TRBV27 and TRBJ2-7, with 7 bases identical to TRBD2. The CDR3 is 12 amino acids. Germline lookup yields CDR1 MNHEY and CDR2 SMNVEV (reference sequence). The J segment lost 3 bases and the V segment lost 8 bases, leaving 4 bases of the junction unmatched. The CDR3 region has the DNA TGTGCCAGCGGACTAGATCTCTACGAGCAGTACTTC. Translating it yields CASGLDLYEQYF.

The gene calls are TRBV27 and TRBJ1-1, with a possible D match to TRBD1 (6 bases). The CDR3 sequence is 15 residues long. Germline CDR1 MNHEY, CDR2 SMNVEV (reference sequence). The V end lost 5 bases, the J end lost 7 bases, and 20 bases lay between the germline ends. The CDR3 bases are TGTGCCAGCAGTCCCGCCGGAGCGGGGGCGATTGAAGCTTTCTTT. Residues: CASSPAGAGAIEAFF.

The CDR3 reads CAWSIGTAKTYEQYF. DNA of the CDR3: TGTGCCTGGAGCATAGGGACGGCCAAGACCTACGAGCAGTACTTC. V is TRBV30 and J is TRBJ2-7; D could derive from TRBD1 or TRBD2 (5 bases each). This CDR3 is 15 amino acids long. Germline loops: CDR1 GTSNPN, CDR2 SVGIG (reference sequence). Trimming removed 3 bases from V and 2 bases from J, with 17 bases in between.

The chain has TRBV11-2 and TRBJ2-1; a possible D gene is TRBD2 (6 bases). This CDR3 is 15 amino acids long. Germline CDR1 reads SGHAT; CDR2 reads FQNNGV. V lost 4 bases, J lost 4 bases, and 14 bases lay in between. The CDR3 sequence is CASSSGLNPYNEQFF. CDR3 sequence (DNA): TGTGCCAGCAGCTCCGGACTAAACCCTTACAATGAGCAGTTCTTC.

The V call is TRBV11-2, the J call TRBJ2-1; 10 bases are a match to TRBD2. The CDR3 sequence is 14 residues long. CDR1 is SGHAT, CDR2 FQNNGV, per germline. The V and J ends lost 7 bases and 7 bases, in that order; junction bases with no gene match: 7. Here the CDR3 DNA reads TGTGCCAGCACCCCCGGGACTAGCGTGAATGAGCAGTTCTTC. It yields the protein CASTPGTSVNEQFF.

This rearrangement joins TRBV10-1 to TRBJ2-3; possibly TRBD2 for D (5 bases). Trimming pared 3 bases from V and 0 bases from J, leaving 19 bases between. Per the germline V gene, CDR1 is WNHNN and CDR2 is SYGVQD (reference sequence). The CDR3 length is 18 residues. The CDR3 spells CASSDDGGRGFSTDTQYF. DNA for the CDR3: TGCGCCAGCAGTGACGACGGCGGGCGAGGCTTTAGCACAGATACGCAGTATTTT.

The chain carries TRBV11-2 and TRBJ2-3; perhaps TRBD2 as D (5 bases). CDR1 is SGHAT, CDR2 FQNNGV, per germline. The length of the CDR3 is 15 residues. V lost 3 bases to trimming and J lost 3 bases, with 13 bases between them. CDR3 in DNA: TGTGCCAGCAGCTTTCGGGGAAGAGGGACAGATACGCAGTATTTT. Its translation: CASSFRGRGTDTQYF.

As to this clone: Other nucleotide sequences from this sample produce the same CDR3. The rearrangement links TRBV27 to TRBJ2-2, with D tentatively TRBD2 (6 bases). Trimming took 7 bases from V and 5 from J, leaving 14 bases between them. This CDR3 has 14 amino acids. Germline CDR1 is MNHEY and CDR2 is SMNVEV (reference sequence). The CDR3 nucleotides read TGTGCCAGCACCCTCGGGGGTCGGACCGGGGAGCTGTTTTTT. As protein: CASTLGGRTGELFF.

This clone was recorded once. V and J are TRBV7-7 and TRBJ2-7, with D perhaps TRBD1 (6 bases). Germline lookup yields CDR1 SSHAT and CDR2 FNYEAQ (reference sequence). The V gene lost 5 bases and the J gene lost 1 base, with 12 bases spanning the gap. The CDR3 contains 14 residues. The CDR3: CASSLNQGSYEQYF. The DNA of the CDR3 is TGTGCCAGCAGCCTAAACCAGGGGTCCTACGAGCAGTACTTC.

The chain employs TRBV7-9 and TRBJ2-3, with D uncertain. This CDR3 is 11 amino acids long. Trimming removed 6 bases from V and 6 bases from J, with 7 bases in between. Germline values: CDR1 SEHNR, CDR2 FQNEAQ (reference sequence). The CDR3: CASRLGDTQYF. CDR3 DNA sequence: TGTGCCAGCAGACTGGGGGATACGCAGTATTTT.

The chain joins TRBV9 to TRBJ2-7; 9 positions agree with TRBD1. Germline V CDR1 and CDR2: SGDLS, YYNGEE. The CDR3 is 12 amino acids. Trimming took 3 bases from V and 6 from J; bases not matched to a gene: 1. CDR3 nucleotide sequence: TGTGCCAGCAGCGAGGACAGGGGCGAGCAGTACTTC. As protein: CASSEDRGEQYF.